The next 3 T cell receptor beta chains were all read from a single sample in a study of T cells in Graves' hyperthyroidism and ophthalmopathy. Regions amplified from RNA transcripts were the TCR beta CDR3 regions. HTBI primers were used for first-round RT-PCR of the TCR CDR3. A single record per CDR3 protein comes from TCRdb applying MiXCR to the multiplex PCR reads. This table has about 500,000 distinct CDR3 sequences, roughly a sixth appearing once. The specimen was blood. The receptors come from a woman in her 30s with Graves' ophthalmopathy.

This clonotype was counted once. Here the CDR3 omits its conserved ending phenylalanine or tryptophan, so a read error is the likely source. V is TRBV18 and J is TRBJ2-7; possibly TRBD2 for D (6 bases). V was cut by 3 bases and J by 0 bases, with 12 bases left in between. This CDR3 contains 15 residues. CDR1 is KGHSH, CDR2 LQKENI, per germline. CDR3 in DNA: TGTGCCAGCTCACCCTTTCGGGACTTCTCCTACGAGCAGTACCTC. This codes for CASSPFRDFSYEQYL.

This clonotype was seen ten or more times. This sequence joins TRBV3-1 and TRBJ2-1; tentatively, D is TRBD1 or TRBD2 (6 bases each). The CDR3 loop spans 14 amino acids. Germline assignment: CDR1 LGHDT and CDR2 YNNKEL (reference sequence). Trimming stripped 4 bases from V and 10 bases from J, with 17 bases between. The CDR3 bases are TGTGCCAGCAGCCGTCGCGGTCCGGGGGCAGAGCAGTTCTTC. It translates to CASSRRGPGAEQFF.

This clonotype was counted ten times or more. The DNA for the CDR3 is TGTGCCACTCGTGAGCGGGAGGTTTACAATGAGCAGTTCTTC. Translation: CATREREVYNEQFF. J is TRBJ2-1 and V is TRBV7-2, with 9 bases lining up with TRBD2. This CDR3 contains 14 residues. V was clipped by 10 bases and J by 4 bases; unmatched bases: 8. Germline loops: CDR1 SGHTA, CDR2 FQGNSA.